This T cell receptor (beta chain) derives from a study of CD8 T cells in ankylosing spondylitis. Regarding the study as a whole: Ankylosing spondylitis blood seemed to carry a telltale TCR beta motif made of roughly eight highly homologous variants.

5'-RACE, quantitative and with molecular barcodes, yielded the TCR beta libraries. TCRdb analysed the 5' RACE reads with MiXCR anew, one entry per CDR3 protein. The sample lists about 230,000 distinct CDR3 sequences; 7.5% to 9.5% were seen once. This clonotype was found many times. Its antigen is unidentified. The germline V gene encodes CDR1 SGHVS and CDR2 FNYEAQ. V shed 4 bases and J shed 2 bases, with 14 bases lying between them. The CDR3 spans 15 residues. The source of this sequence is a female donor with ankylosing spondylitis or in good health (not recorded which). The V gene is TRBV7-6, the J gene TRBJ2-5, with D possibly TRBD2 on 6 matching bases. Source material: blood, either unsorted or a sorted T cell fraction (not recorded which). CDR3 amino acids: CASSSRAGGQETQYF. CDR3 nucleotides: TGTGCCAGCAGCTCCCGCGCTGGGGGGCAAGAGACCCAGTACTTC. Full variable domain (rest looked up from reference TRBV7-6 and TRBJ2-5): GAGVSQSPRYKVTKRGQDVALRCDPISGHVSLYWYRQALGQGPEFLTYFNYEAQQDKSGLPNDRFSAERPEGSISTLTIQRTEQRDSAMYRCASSSRAGGQETQYFGPGTRLLVL.